The 21 T cell receptor beta chains given below trace back to one sample, sequenced in a study of blood T cell repertoires in COVID-19. The protocol was immunoSEQ multiplex PCR, while the TCRdb copy is restricted to in-frame clones and leaves out a portion. The table includes about 59,000 clones, less than 75% detected once. Material for sequencing was peripheral blood. The receptors derive from a woman between 65 and 79 years old with acute or convalescent COVID-19.

The chain links TRBV7-6 to TRBJ2-5; 7 nucleotides match TRBD1. The CDR3 is 15 amino acids. Germline CDR1 and CDR2: SGHVS and FNYEAQ. V shed 5 bases, J shed 5 bases, and the junction held 11 bases outside the gene matches. CDR3 sequence (DNA): TGTGCCAGCAGCGCACGACAGGGTATGGGGGAGACCCAGTACTTC. Amino acids: CASSARQGMGETQYF.

J is TRBJ1-5 and V is TRBV4-1, with a possible D match to TRBD1 (6 bases). Germline CDR1 MGHRA, CDR2 YSYEKL. CDR3 size: 16 residues. Trimming stripped 3 bases from V and 4 bases from J, with 16 bases between. The DNA of the CDR3 is TGCGCCAGCAGCCAGACCAGGGGTGTTGATAATCAGCCCCAGCATTTT. Translated, it gives CASSQTRGVDNQPQHF.

CDR3 DNA: TGTGCCAGTAGTTATGCGGGGCAGGGTCCTAACTATGGCTACACCTTC. Residues: CASSYAGQGPNYGYTF. The chain combines TRBV19 with TRBJ1-2, with D possibly matching TRBD1 (5 bases). In germline, CDR1 is LNHDA, CDR2 SQIVND (reference sequence). The germline V and J ends were trimmed by 5 bases and 0 bases, with 16 bases remaining between them. The CDR3 runs to 16 residues.

The gene calls are TRBV2 and TRBJ1-2; a weak D match, TRBD1 (5 bases). The V end lost 7 bases, the J end lost 6 bases, and 12 bases lay between the germline ends. The CDR3 loop spans 12 amino acids. Germline V gene sequence: CDR1 SNHLY, CDR2 FYNNEI. In DNA form, the CDR3 reads TGTGCCAGCATTGCCCCAGGGAATGGCTACACCTTC. This translates into CASIAPGNGYTF.

The chain couples TRBV10-1 to TRBJ2-3; D not resolved. Between the trimmed V and J ends, which lost 8 bases and 4 bases, there was a span of 16 bases. In germline, CDR1 is WNHNN, CDR2 SYGVQD (reference sequence). This CDR3 contains 14 residues. CDR3 nucleotide sequence: TGCGCCAGCCGGTCCACTCAGGTGGCAGATACGCAGTATTTT. It is translated as CASRSTQVADTQYF.

This clone was seen just once. This chain connects TRBV30 to TRBJ2-7; 9 bases match TRBD1. Germline CDR1 and CDR2: GTSNPN and SVGIG (reference sequence). The CDR3 spans 13 residues. After removal of 3 bases from V and 5 bases from J, the junction contained 5 bases not matched to a gene. The CDR3: CAWRGTGGDEQYF. CDR3 coding DNA: TGTGCCTGGAGAGGAACAGGGGGCGACGAGCAGTACTTC.

The chain joins TRBV7-9 to TRBJ2-6, with D unclear. Per the germline V gene, CDR1 is SEHNR and CDR2 is FQNEAQ (reference sequence). V was clipped by 1 base and J by 0 bases, with 4 bases between them. The CDR3 has 15 residues. The CDR3 sequence is CASSLGSSGANVLTF. Written as DNA, the CDR3 is TGTGCCAGCAGCTTAGGTAGCTCTGGGGCCAACGTCCTGACTTTC.

The V gene is TRBV19, the J gene TRBJ2-2; 10 bases match TRBD1. This CDR3 has 16 residues. Germline assignment: CDR1 LNHDA and CDR2 SQIVND (reference sequence). V dropped 4 bases and J dropped 6; count of bases not matched to a gene: 8. DNA for the CDR3: TGTGCCAGTAGTAATCGACAGGGGGCAAGGCCCGGGGAGCTGTTTTTT. Its protein product is CASSNRQGARPGELFF.

This clone occurred a few times. The chain combines TRBV7-9 with TRBJ2-1; D might be TRBD1 (6 bases). This CDR3 comprises 17 residues. Germline CDR1 SEHNR, CDR2 FQNEAQ (reference sequence). Trimming shortened V by 5 bases and J by 1 base, and 18 bases separated the two germline ends. The CDR3 here is CASSPEAGEISYNEQFF. CDR3 nucleotides: TGTGCCAGCAGCCCGGAAGCAGGGGAAATTTCCTACAATGAGCAGTTCTTC.

This clone was detected only a few times. The chain uses TRBV2 and TRBJ1-1; 9 bases match TRBD1. CDR1 and CDR2 (germline): SNHLY, FYNNEI. The CDR3 has 14 residues. V lost 7 bases, J lost 5 bases, and 8 bases stayed unmatched. CDR3 region: CASTFGTGFTEAFF. The DNA of the CDR3 is TGTGCCAGCACCTTCGGGACAGGGTTTACTGAAGCTTTCTTT.

The sample holds a few counts of this clone. The rearrangement links TRBV4-1 to TRBJ1-3; no clear D gene. Germline loops: CDR1 MGHRA, CDR2 YSYEKL. Trimming took off 2 bases at V and 0 bases at J, with 11 bases between the two ends. The CDR3 length is 16 residues. CDR3 sequence: CASSQHLTGSGNTIYF. The CDR3 nucleotides are TGCGCCAGCAGCCAACATTTGACGGGCTCTGGAAACACCATATATTTT.

This clone has only a few counts. The J gene is TRBJ2-5, the V gene TRBV4-1; D may be TRBD2 (7 bases). This CDR3 contains 14 residues. The germline V gene encodes CDR1 MGHRA and CDR2 YSYEKL. The germline V and J ends were trimmed by 3 bases and 4 bases, with 12 bases remaining between them. DNA of the CDR3: TGCGCCAGCAGCCAGGGGGGGGGCATAGAGACCCAGTACTTC. As protein: CASSQGGGIETQYF.

This chain's CDR3 is CASSHTGTQNTGELFF. The DNA of the CDR3 is TGTGCCAGCAGCCATACCGGGACACAGAACACCGGGGAGCTGTTTTTT. The chain couples TRBV3-1 (or the pseudogene TRBV3-2) to TRBJ2-2; D might be TRBD1 (6 bases). V lost 3 bases, J lost 1 base, and 12 bases lay in between. There are 16 residues in the CDR3. Germline loops: CDR1 LGHDT, CDR2 YNNKEL (reference sequence).

The V call is TRBV29-1, the J call TRBJ1-5; D is ambiguous. V lost 1 base to trimming and J lost 8 bases, with 15 bases between them. The CDR3 extends over 14 amino acids. The germline CDR1 and CDR2 sequences are SQVTM and ANQGSEA. The CDR3 DNA is TGCAGCGTTGAAGTTAACAGCCCGGGAGAGCCCCAGCATTTT. Encoded protein: CSVEVNSPGEPQHF.

The chain is built from TRBV9 and TRBJ1-3; TRBD1 matches 8 bases. In germline, CDR1 is SGDLS, CDR2 YYNGEE. The CDR3 runs 16 residues. Trimming took 2 bases from V and 0 from J; bases not matched to a gene: 4. CDR3 DNA: TGTGCCAGCAGCGTCGACAGGGGCGCCTCTGGAAACACCATATATTTT. Translation: CASSVDRGASGNTIYF.

The CDR3 DNA reads TGTGCCAGCAGTTTGAGGGTTCTAGCCAAAAACATTCAGTACTTC. This codes for CASSLRVLAKNIQYF. The chain uses TRBV28 and TRBJ2-4, with D tentatively TRBD2 (5 bases). CDR1 is MDHEN and CDR2 is SYDVKM in the germline V gene. CDR3 length: 15 residues. V lost 3 bases and J lost 0, with 9 bases in between.

This clone showed up just once. This chain connects TRBV11-2 to TRBJ1-1, with unresolved D. The CDR3 has 11 residues. The germline CDR1 and CDR2 sequences are SGHAT and FQNNGV. V shed 6 bases and J shed 7 bases, with 9 bases lying between them. The CDR3 here is CASRSGSEAFF. The CDR3 nucleotides are TGTGCCAGCAGATCCGGGAGTGAAGCTTTCTTT. The full variable domain, with the rest looked up from reference TRBV11-2 and TRBJ1-1, is EAGVAQSPRYKIIEKRQSVAFWCNPISGHATLYWYQQILGQGPKLLIQFQNNGVVDDSQLPKDRFSAERLKGVDSTLKIQPAKLEDSAVYLCASRSGSEAFFGQGTRLTVV.

V is TRBV9 and J is TRBJ1-1; no reliable D call. Trimming pared 4 bases from V and 4 bases from J, leaving 17 bases between. Per germline, CDR1 SGDLS and CDR2 YYNGEE. The CDR3 has 15 residues. CDR3 protein: CASSIGSSGSTEAFF. CDR3 nucleotide sequence: TGTGCCAGCAGCATAGGGTCATCTGGGAGCACTGAAGCTTTCTTT.

The rearrangement joins TRBV5-6 to TRBJ2-6; TRBD1 agrees at 8 bases. V was pared by 5 bases and J by 4 bases, with 11 bases of the junction left unmatched. CDR1 is SGHDT, CDR2 YYEEEE, per germline. The CDR3 runs 17 residues. CDR3 in amino acids: CASSRDRTTPGANVLTF. CDR3 coding DNA: TGTGCCAGCAGTCGGGACAGGACAACTCCGGGGGCCAACGTCCTGACTTTC.

This clone was recorded only once. The chain employs TRBV7-2 and TRBJ2-7; D may be TRBD1 (6 bases). V lost 6 bases, J lost 2 bases, and 11 bases lay in between. Germline lookup yields CDR1 SGHTA and CDR2 FQGNSA. The CDR3 consists of 13 residues. The DNA of the CDR3 is TGTGCCAGCAGTCGGACAGTTACCTACGAGCAGTACTTC. It codes for CASSRTVTYEQYF. The complete variable domain, with remaining parts taken from reference TRBV7-2 and TRBJ2-7, reads GAGVSQSPSNKVTEKGKDVELRCDPISGHTALYWYRQSLGQGLEFLIYFQGNSAPDKSGLPSDRFSAERTGGSVSTLTIQRTQQEDSAVYLCASSRTVTYEQYFGPGTRLTVT.

This clone is a singleton in its sample. V is TRBV5-1 and J is TRBJ1-1, with a possible D match to TRBD1 (5 bases). The CDR3 consists of 14 residues. Germline V gives CDR1 SGHRS, CDR2 YFSETQ. The V gene lost 4 bases and the J gene lost 1 base, with 11 bases spanning the gap. The CDR3 bases are TGCGCCAGCAGCCCAACCCAGGGGAACACTGAAGCTTTCTTT. Its protein is CASSPTQGNTEAFF.